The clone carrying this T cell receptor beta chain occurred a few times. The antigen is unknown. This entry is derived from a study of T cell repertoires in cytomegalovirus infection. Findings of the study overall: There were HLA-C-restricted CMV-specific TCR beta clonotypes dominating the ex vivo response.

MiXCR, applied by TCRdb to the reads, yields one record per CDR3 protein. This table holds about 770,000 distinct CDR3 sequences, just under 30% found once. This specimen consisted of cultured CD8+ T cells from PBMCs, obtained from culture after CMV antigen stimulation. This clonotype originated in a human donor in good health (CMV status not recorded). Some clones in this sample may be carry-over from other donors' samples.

CDR3 in amino acids: CASSVTSGGAHEQFF. The CDR3, as DNA: TGTGCCAGTAGTGTAACTAGCGGGGGGGCCCATGAGCAGTTCTTC. The rearrangement joins TRBV19 to TRBJ2-1, with TRBD2 identical over 13 bases. Per germline, CDR1 LNHDA and CDR2 SQIVND (reference sequence). CDR3 length: 15 amino acids. V lost 5 bases to trimming and J lost 8 bases; unmatched junction nucleotides: 6.